Presented here are 19 T cell receptor beta chains from one specimen sequenced in a study of blood T cells in healthy people across ages. Then a second PCR, running roughly 7 to 11 cycles, was carried out with a sample-barcoded 5' primer and a J-beta primer mix. Via MiXCR, TCRdb re-called the 5' RACE reads, giving one row per CDR3 protein. The table records approximately 1.5 million distinct CDR3 sequences, about 32% of them present only once. Sequences were obtained from blood. All receptors come from a woman in her twenties or thirties in good health.

This chain links TRBV3-1 with TRBJ2-7; D is undetermined. Germline V gene lookup returns CDR1 LGHDT and CDR2 YNNKEL (reference sequence). V was pared by 7 bases and J by 3 bases, with 10 bases between. This CDR3 has 12 residues. The CDR3 here is CASKGIFYEQYF. Here the CDR3 DNA reads TGTGCCAGCAAAGGGATCTTCTACGAGCAGTACTTC.

This clonotype was observed at least ten times. The V call is TRBV12-3 or TRBV12-4, the J call TRBJ1-6, with 7 bases that match TRBD1. Trimming cost V 2 bases and J 9 bases; bases outside gene matches: 4. This CDR3 region has 14 residues. The CDR3 DNA reads TGTGCCAGCAGTTTATCAGGGGGTGGTTCACCCCTCCACTTT. It yields the protein CASSLSGGGSPLHF.

The sample holds a few counts of this clonotype. J is TRBJ2-7 and V is TRBV10-2; tentatively, D is TRBD2 (8 bases). The CDR3 is 14 amino acids. Germline V gene sequence: CDR1 WSHSY, CDR2 SAAADI. Trimming left V 8 bases short and J 6 bases short, with 20 bases between. The CDR3 DNA reads TGCGCCAGCGCAGGGGGACTAGGGGGGATCGAGCAGTACTTC. Its protein is CASAGGLGGIEQYF.

This clonotype turned up a few times. The CDR3 DNA reads as TGCAGTGCTAGACTTCTAGCGGGAGGGGACGAGCAGTACTTC. Translation: CSARLLAGGDEQYF. The chain combines TRBV20-1 with TRBJ2-7; 12 bases are shared with TRBD2. The CDR3 totals 14 residues. V was pared by 2 bases and J by 5 bases, with 4 bases of the junction left unmatched. Germline V lookup: CDR1 DFQATT, CDR2 SNEGSKA (reference sequence).

This chain uses TRBV7-9 with TRBJ2-1, with D perhaps assigned TRBD1 or TRBD2 (6 bases each). This CDR3 is 14 amino acids long. Trimming cost V 3 bases and J 8 bases, with 14 bases left between them. CDR1 is SEHNR, CDR2 FQNEAQ, per germline (reference sequence). The CDR3 spells CASSLGGDEDEQFF. The CDR3 DNA reads TGTGCCAGCAGCTTGGGGGGCGATGAAGATGAGCAGTTCTTC.

The chain employs TRBV7-2 and TRBJ2-5, with TRBD1 as a possible D gene (6 bases). V shed 5 bases and J shed 5 bases, with 15 bases lying between them. The CDR3 extends over 14 amino acids. Germline assignment: CDR1 SGHTA and CDR2 FQGNSA. Here the CDR3 reads CASSTRQAVETQYF. The CDR3 DNA reads TGTGCCAGCAGCACGAGACAGGCAGTGGAGACCCAGTACTTC.

The chain combines TRBV4-1 with TRBJ2-7; D possibly corresponds to TRBD1 (6 bases). Germline values: CDR1 MGHRA, CDR2 YSYEKL. This CDR3 spans 14 amino acids. Trimming shortened V by 4 bases and J by 5 bases, and 15 bases separated the two germline ends. The CDR3: CASSRAGVVDEQYF. The CDR3 nucleotides are TGCGCCAGCAGCCGAGCAGGGGTGGTTGACGAGCAGTACTTC.

This rearrangement joins TRBV4-2 to TRBJ1-1; D remains ambiguous. Trimming removed 4 bases from V and 3 bases from J, with 6 bases in between. Germline V lookup: CDR1 LGHNA, CDR2 YNFKEQ. This CDR3 is built from 12 residues. CDR3 DNA: TGTGCCAGCAGCCCTCCGGACACTGAAGCTTTCTTT. Amino acid sequence: CASSPPDTEAFF.

The rearrangement links TRBV20-1 to TRBJ2-7; 12 nucleotides agree with TRBD2. This CDR3 region has 19 residues. CDR1 and CDR2 from the germline V gene are DFQATT and SNEGSKA (reference sequence). Trimming removed 1 base from V and 0 bases from J; junction bases left unmatched: 13. The CDR3 DNA sequence: TGCAGTGCTAGAGCTTCGGGACTAGCGGGTGGATCAAGCTCCTACGAGCAGTACTTC. Translating it yields CSARASGLAGGSSSYEQYF.

Comments on this clonotype: This clone may be a read error of a much larger clone one base away. The gene calls are TRBV15 and TRBJ2-5; 7 bases are a match to TRBD2. CDR3 length: 14 amino acids. Germline V gives CDR1 LNHNV, CDR2 YYDKDF (reference sequence). The V segment lost 5 bases and the J segment 5 bases; nucleotides outside the gene matches: 8. CDR3 loop: CATSPGLGGETQYF. The CDR3 DNA is TGTGCCACCAGCCCCGGGTTGGGAGGGGAGACCCAGTACTTC. Drawing the rest from reference TRBV15 and TRBJ2-5, the complete variable domain is DAMVIQNPRYQVTQFGKPVTLSCSQTLNHNVMYWYQQKSSQAPKLLFHYYDKDFNNEADTPDNFQSRRPNTSFCFLDIRSPGLGDTAMYLCATSPGLGGETQYFGPGTRLLVL.

In this sample, this clonotype turned up a few times. The chain recombines TRBV30 with TRBJ2-3; 15 bases are shared with TRBD2. With 2 bases clipped from V and 4 bases from J, the junction kept 4 bases outside the gene matches. Germline CDR1 and CDR2: GTSNPN and SVGIG (reference sequence). The CDR3 is made up of 16 amino acids. This CDR3 reads CAWSRGLAGGADTQYF. The CDR3 nucleotides are TGTGCCTGGAGTAGAGGACTAGCGGGAGGGGCAGATACGCAGTATTTT.

The chain recombines TRBV7-2 with TRBJ1-6; possibly TRBD1 for D (5 bases). Trimming shortened V by 1 base and J by 5 bases, and 9 bases separated the two germline ends. The CDR3 consists of 15 residues. CDR1 is SGHTA, CDR2 FQGNSA, per germline. The CDR3 DNA reads TGTGCCAGCAGCTTAGGACAGATTAATAATTCACCCCTCCACTTT. This encodes CASSLGQINNSPLHF.

This clonotype was recorded a few times. The chain uses TRBV5-6 and TRBJ1-1; D uncertain. V shed 1 base and J shed 2 bases, with 12 bases lying between them. Germline V gene sequence: CDR1 SGHDT, CDR2 YYEEEE. The CDR3 is 15 amino acids. The chain's CDR3 is CASSLWTVPNTEAFF. The DNA of the CDR3 is TGTGCCAGCAGCTTGTGGACCGTCCCAAACACTGAAGCTTTCTTT. The whole variable domain, remainder taken from reference TRBV5-6 and TRBJ1-1, is DAGVTQSPTHLIKTRGQQVTLRCSPKSGHDTVSWYQQALGQGPQFIFQYYEEEERQRGNFPDRFSGHQFPNYSSELNVNALLLGDSALYLCASSLWTVPNTEAFFGQGTRLTVV.

The chain recombines TRBV2 with TRBJ2-4, with 7 bases fitting TRBD2. Germline V gene lookup returns CDR1 SNHLY and CDR2 FYNNEI. The CDR3 extends over 15 amino acids. The ends lost 0 bases at V and 7 bases at J; junction bases unmatched: 6. CDR3 region: CASSEAPREMNIQYF. CDR3 nucleotide sequence: TGTGCCAGCAGTGAAGCGCCGCGGGAGATGAACATTCAGTACTTC.

The rearrangement joins TRBV12-3 or TRBV12-4 to TRBJ2-7, with 8 bases aligning to TRBD1. Trimming at V came to 3 bases and at J to 6 bases, leaving 10 bases not matched to a gene. The CDR3 covers 15 residues. The CDR3 sequence is CASSFRNDRGTEQYF. Here the CDR3 DNA reads TGTGCCAGCAGTTTTCGGAATGACAGGGGCACCGAGCAGTACTTC.

This chain connects TRBV7-2 to TRBJ2-1; TRBD2 aligns across 7 bases. There are 17 residues in the CDR3. Germline CDR1 SGHTA, CDR2 FQGNSA. The junction had 12 bases not matched to a gene; V was cut back by 4 bases and J by 3 bases. The CDR3 loop reads CASSSSEGAGNYNEQFF. The CDR3 DNA reads TGTGCCAGCAGCTCATCGGAAGGAGCGGGGAACTACAATGAGCAGTTCTTC.

Comment on this clonotype: A much larger clone is a single base away; this may be a read error. The rearrangement joins TRBV10-1 to TRBJ2-3; the D call may be TRBD1 or TRBD2 (5 bases each). Trimming removed 4 bases at V and 3 bases at J, with 11 bases between. Looked up from germline, CDR1 is WNHNN and CDR2 is SYGVQD (reference sequence). The CDR3 has 14 residues. CDR3 sequence: CASSAGRTTDTQYF. The CDR3 DNA reads as TGCGCCAGCAGTGCGGGACGGACAACAGATACGCAGTATTTT.

This CDR3 reads CASSQARWRGNNEQFF. CDR3 in DNA: TGTGCCAGCAGCCAGGCCCGTTGGCGCGGAAACAATGAGCAGTTCTTC. This rearrangement joins TRBV3-1 to TRBJ2-1, with D uncertain. The length of the CDR3 is 16 residues. CDR1 and CDR2 from the germline V gene are LGHDT and YNNKEL (reference sequence). Trimming cost V 3 bases and J 5 bases, with 17 bases left between them.

This clonotype was detected a few times. The V and J genes are TRBV10-3 and TRBJ1-1; TRBD1 matches 10 bases. With V trimmed by 10 bases and J by 3 bases, 8 bases remained unmatched. The CDR3 is 14 amino acids. Germline CDR1 and CDR2: ENHRY and SYGVKD. CDR3 sequence reads: CATRTGGFDTEAFF. The DNA of the CDR3 is TGTGCCACCAGGACAGGGGGATTCGACACTGAAGCTTTCTTT.